This T cell receptor (beta chain) was sequenced during a study of blood T cell repertoires in COVID-19. About the research overall: Acute and convalescent COVID-19 samples came from the United States, Italy and Spain. T cells, B-cell-depleted T cells, or PBMCs provided the cDNA or gDNA that served as material.

The CDR3 consists of 16 residues. Between the trimmed V and J ends, which lost 3 bases and 9 bases, there was a span of 18 bases. The germline V gene encodes CDR1 MDHEN and CDR2 SYDVKM. In the authors' methods: It was from reference gene primer amplification that nucleated cell counts were estimated. Assay: immunoSEQ multiplex PCR; the TCRdb copy retains only in-frame clones and omits some. D and trimming were read from the DNA, whereas the V and J calls and clone size are those reported in that table. The repertoire includes roughly 260,000 clones, roughly 90% of them detected once, and approximately 2% sits in the top ten.

The receptor's source is a woman aged 40-49 years who had recovered from COVID-19. The chain uses TRBV28 and TRBJ1-6; no firm D call. The sample comprised peripheral blood. Written as DNA, the CDR3 is TGTGCCAGCAGTTTGGATCTCACGGGGTTGGGTTCACCCCTCCACTTT. It translates to CASSLDLTGLGSPLHF.